The 30 T cell receptor beta chains given below trace back to one sample, sequenced in a study of T cell responses to AZD1222 COVID-19 vaccine. TCRdb's table, derived via immunoSEQ multiplex PCR, lists solely in-frame clones and lacks some. The data show 150,000 to 200,000 clones, approximately 90% seen once. The sample here was peripheral blood, taken on day 0 of AZD1222 vaccination. The receptors were gathered from an adult in good health.

A few counts support this clone. The CDR3 here is CASSLGTSGELFF. The CDR3 DNA sequence: TGTGCCAGCAGCTTAGGGACGTCCGGGGAGCTGTTTTTT. This chain joins TRBV7-9 and TRBJ2-2; no reliable D call. The germline gives CDR1 SEHNR, CDR2 FQNEAQ (reference sequence). This CDR3 is built from 13 residues. V dropped 1 base and J dropped 6 bases, with 6 bases sitting between them. Using reference TRBV7-9 and TRBJ2-2 for the parts outside the CDR3, the full variable domain is DTGVSQNPRHKITKRGQNVTFRCDPISEHNRLYWYRQTLGQGPEFLTYFQNEAQLEKSRLLSDRFSAERPKGSFSTLEIQRTEQGDSAMYLCASSLGTSGELFFGEGSRLTVL.

The chain joins TRBV5-4 to TRBJ2-5; tentative D call: TRBD2 (6 bases). V gave up 4 bases and J gave up 3 bases, with 10 bases separating them. CDR3 length: 13 residues. Per the germline V gene, CDR1 is SGHNT and CDR2 is YYREEE (reference sequence). DNA for the CDR3: TGTGCCAGCAGCAACCCGGGGGAAGAGACCCAGTACTTC. Amino acids: CASSNPGEETQYF. The whole variable domain, remainder taken from reference TRBV5-4 and TRBJ2-5, is ETGVTQSPTHLIKTRGQQVTLRCSSQSGHNTVSWYQQALGQGPQFIFQYYREEENGRGNFPPRFSGLQFPNYSSELNVNALELDDSALYLCASSNPGEETQYFGPGTRLLVL.

This clone occurred once. V gene TRBV12-3 or TRBV12-4 combines with J gene TRBJ2-1; D uncertain. V was trimmed by 5 bases and J by 7 bases, leaving 6 bases between them. The CDR3 is 11 amino acids. The CDR3 protein is CASSLGNEQFF. The CDR3 nucleotides read TGTGCCAGCAGTCTAGGAAATGAGCAGTTCTTC.

This clone was recorded only once. The V gene is TRBV10-1, the J gene TRBJ2-1; 7 bases map to TRBD2. Germline loops: CDR1 WNHNN, CDR2 SYGVQD (reference sequence). Losses at the gene ends were 3 bases for V and 4 bases for J; bases not matched to a gene: 12. CDR3 size: 17 residues. The CDR3 DNA is TGCGCCAGCAGTGACCCTTCGGAATTAGCGGGTTACAATGAGCAGTTCTTC. The encoded protein is CASSDPSELAGYNEQFF.

This rearrangement joins TRBV4-1 to TRBJ1-4; 9 nucleotides agree with TRBD1. Germline V lookup: CDR1 MGHRA, CDR2 YSYEKL. Losses at the gene ends were 0 bases for V and 8 bases for J; bases not matched to a gene: 7. This CDR3 spans 16 amino acids. The CDR3 DNA follows: TGCGCCAGCAGCCAAGACCCCGGGACAGGGTACGAAAAACTGTTTTTT. Residues: CASSQDPGTGYEKLFF.

The rearrangement joins TRBV6-2 or TRBV6-3 to TRBJ1-4; 11 positions agree with TRBD1. Germline V gene lookup returns CDR1 MNHEY and CDR2 SVGEGT. The CDR3 consists of 21 residues. J was trimmed by 2 bases and V by 2 bases; bases with no gene match: 16. Here the CDR3 reads CASSYPALGQGASPTNEKLFF. CDR3 nucleotides: TGTGCCAGCAGTTACCCGGCCCTCGGACAGGGGGCATCTCCCACTAATGAAAAACTGTTTTTT.

The chain combines TRBV7-2 with TRBJ2-7; the D gene is possibly TRBD2 (6 bases). The CDR3 is made up of 16 amino acids. Germline CDR1 and CDR2: SGHTA and FQGNSA. Deletions cut 3 bases from V and 3 bases from J, with 18 bases between. As DNA, the CDR3 is TGTGCCAGCAGCTTTTCGGATGGGAGGCCCGTCTACGAGCAGTACTTC. Translation gives CASSFSDGRPVYEQYF. The full variable domain, in which reference TRBV7-2 and TRBJ2-7 provide the parts outside the CDR3, is GAGVSQSPSNKVTEKGKDVELRCDPISGHTALYWYRQSLGQGLEFLIYFQGNSAPDKSGLPSDRFSAERTGGSVSTLTIQRTQQEDSAVYLCASSFSDGRPVYEQYFGPGTRLTVT.

The chain joins TRBV2 to TRBJ2-5; 11 bases align to TRBD2. After removal of 0 bases from V and 5 bases from J, the junction contained 8 bases not matched to a gene. This CDR3 has 17 residues. Germline assignment: CDR1 SNHLY and CDR2 FYNNEI. CDR3 nucleotides: TGTGCCAGCAGTGAAGCCCTAGCGGGAGGCCCGGAGGAGACCCAGTACTTC. Translating it yields CASSEALAGGPEETQYF.

The genes are TRBV15 and TRBJ1-1; possible D gene TRBD1, 5 bases. This CDR3 is built from 14 residues. Germline lookup yields CDR1 LNHNV and CDR2 YYDKDF (reference sequence). V lost 4 bases, J lost 7 bases, and 16 bases lay in between. The CDR3 DNA follows: TGTGCCACCAGCACCCGACGGGGGGAAAGTGAAGCTTTCTTT. Amino acids: CATSTRRGESEAFF.

The J gene is TRBJ1-1, the V gene TRBV27, with 8 bases identical to TRBD1. This CDR3 has 14 amino acids. From germline, CDR1 is MNHEY and CDR2 SMNVEV (reference sequence). J gave up 5 bases and V 8 bases, and 10 bases lay outside the gene matches. CDR3 bases: TGTGCCAGCGGACAGGGTCGAGGGATGACTGAAGCTTTCTTT. Translation: CASGQGRGMTEAFF.

The rearrangement links TRBV27 to TRBJ2-3; D may correspond to TRBD1 or TRBD2 (6 bases each). CDR1 MNHEY and CDR2 SMNVEV come from the germline V gene (reference sequence). Trimming shortened V by 10 bases and J by 4 bases, and 12 bases separated the two germline ends. There are 12 residues in the CDR3. CDR3 protein: CATGAWADTQYF. DNA for the CDR3: TGTGCCACGGGGGCGTGGGCAGATACGCAGTATTTT.

The V gene is TRBV7-2, the J gene TRBJ1-2; TRBD1 agrees at 8 bases. The length of the CDR3 is 13 residues. CDR1 is SGHTA and CDR2 is FQGNSA in the germline V gene. Trimming at V came to 5 bases and at J to 5 bases, leaving 4 bases not matched to a gene. CDR3 DNA sequence: TGTGCCAGCAGCCCGGACAGGGTTTATGGCTACACCTTC. Amino acids: CASSPDRVYGYTF.

This clone was found once. The chain couples TRBV5-1 to TRBJ2-5; 7 nucleotides match TRBD2. J lost 5 bases, V lost 4 bases, and 8 bases had no gene match. The CDR3 consists of 14 residues. Germline V gene lookup returns CDR1 SGHRS and CDR2 YFSETQ. The CDR3 DNA sequence: TGCGCCAGCAGCGTCGCTAGCGGCGTGGAGACCCAGTACTTC. Protein product: CASSVASGVETQYF.

This clone was found a few times. The chain recombines TRBV5-8 with TRBJ2-1, with TRBD2 identical over 12 bases. Germline CDR1 SGHTS, CDR2 YDEGEE. V shed 4 bases, J shed 0 bases, and the junction held 2 bases outside the gene matches. The CDR3 length is 16 residues. The CDR3 DNA is TGTGCCAGCAGCCCGGGACTAGCGGGCTCCTACAATGAGCAGTTCTTC. Amino acids: CASSPGLAGSYNEQFF.

This sequence joins TRBV21-1 and TRBJ1-5. TRBV21-1 is a pseudogene locus. The CDR3 runs 14 residues. This chain's CDR3 is CASSGKRANQPQHF. Written as DNA, the CDR3 is TGTGCCAGCAGCGGGAAGAGGGCGAATCAGCCCCAGCATTTT.

The chain carries TRBV20-1 and TRBJ2-3; 11 nucleotides agree with TRBD2. CDR1 and CDR2 (germline): DFQATT, SNEGSKA (reference sequence). The CDR3 totals 15 residues. The ends lost 3 bases at V and 4 bases at J; junction bases unmatched: 6. The CDR3 spells CSASQLAGDADTQYF. The CDR3, as DNA: TGCAGTGCTAGTCAACTAGCGGGAGACGCAGATACGCAGTATTTT.

This clone occurred once. V usage is TRBV15 and J usage is TRBJ1-2; D is unresolved. Germline V gives CDR1 LNHNV, CDR2 YYDKDF (reference sequence). Trimming cost V 5 bases and J 3 bases, with 13 bases left between them. This CDR3 contains 14 residues. As DNA, the CDR3 is TGTGCCACCAGCCCCGGTTGGGGAGACTATGGCTACACCTTC. Encoded protein: CATSPGWGDYGYTF.

The chain links TRBV19 to TRBJ1-6; D possibly corresponds to TRBD1 (6 bases). This CDR3 has 14 residues. Per germline, CDR1 LNHDA and CDR2 SQIVND (reference sequence). The V gene lost 8 bases and the J gene lost 14 bases, with 22 bases spanning the gap. CDR3 nucleotide sequence: TGTGCCAGTGCGTGGACAGCGGAGAAGAGAGCCCTCCACTTT. It translates to CASAWTAEKRALHF. The variable domain in full, with the rest retrieved from reference TRBV19 and TRBJ1-6, is DGGITQSPKYLFRKEGQNVTLSCEQNLNHDAMYWYRQDPGQGLRLIYYSQIVNDFQKGDIAEGYSVSREKKESFPLTVTSAQKNPTAFYLCASAWTAEKRALHFGNGTRLTVT.

The V and J genes are TRBV3-1 (or the pseudogene TRBV3-2) and TRBJ1-2; D possibly corresponds to TRBD1 (6 bases). This CDR3 has 14 residues. CDR1 and CDR2 from the germline V gene are LGHDT and YNNKEL (reference sequence). Deletions cut 0 bases from V and 6 bases from J, with 11 bases between. DNA for the CDR3: TGTGCCAGCAGCCAAGACAGGGGTATAGATGGCTACACCTTC. Protein: CASSQDRGIDGYTF.

The V call is TRBV4-2, the J call TRBJ1-2, with 8 bases aligning to TRBD1. J was trimmed by 4 bases and V by 7 bases; bases with no gene match: 2. CDR1 and CDR2 from the germline V gene are LGHNA and YNFKEQ. The CDR3 consists of 12 residues. The CDR3, as DNA: TGTGCCAGCAAGGACAGGGCCTATGGCTACACCTTC. Translated: CASKDRAYGYTF.

CDR3 nucleotide sequence: TGCGCCAGCAGTGATCTCGGTTTAGAATGGTTCTTC. It codes for CASSDLGLEWFF. The chain links TRBV10-1 to TRBJ2-1; D is ambiguous. Germline V gives CDR1 WNHNN, CDR2 SYGVQD (reference sequence). V was clipped by 3 bases and J by 15 bases, with 15 bases between them. The CDR3 totals 12 residues.

The J gene is TRBJ1-2, the V gene TRBV7-8; TRBD1 is a possible D gene (5 bases). The CDR3 sequence is 12 residues long. Deletions cut 1 base from V and 14 bases from J, with 14 bases between. Germline loops: CDR1 SGHVS, CDR2 FQNEAQ. In DNA form, the CDR3 reads TGTGCCAGCAGCTTAGGGTCGGGCAGGGTTACCTTC. It translates to CASSLGSGRVTF.

The chain has TRBV5-6 and TRBJ1-3; D remains unclear. This CDR3 region has 12 residues. Trimming took off 2 bases at V and 6 bases at J, with 6 bases between the two ends. Germline V gene sequence: CDR1 SGHDT, CDR2 YYEEEE. CDR3 coding DNA: TGTGCCAGCAGCTTTCTGACAAACACCATATATTTT. This sequence encodes CASSFLTNTIYF.

This clone was detected once. This sequence joins TRBV19 and TRBJ2-2; TRBD2 matches 8 bases. After removal of 5 bases from V and 5 bases from J, the junction contained 4 bases not matched to a gene. CDR3 size: 14 residues. Germline V gene data show CDR1 as LNHDA and CDR2 as SQIVND (reference sequence). The CDR3 bases are TGTGCCAGTAGTTCCTCTAGCGGGACCGGGGAGCTGTTTTTT. Its translation: CASSSSSGTGELFF.

This rearrangement joins TRBV30 to TRBJ1-6; 8 bases align to TRBD1. The CDR3 contains 13 residues. The J segment lost 9 bases and the V segment lost 4 bases, leaving 5 bases of the junction unmatched. The germline V gene has CDR1 GTSNPN and CDR2 SVGIG (reference sequence). The chain's CDR3 is CAWNPGGSSPLHF. The CDR3, as DNA: TGTGCCTGGAATCCAGGGGGCAGTTCACCCCTCCACTTT.

V and J are TRBV2 and TRBJ2-3, with D possibly matching TRBD1 (6 bases). The V gene's germline CDR1 is SNHLY and CDR2 FYNNEI. There are 15 residues in the CDR3. Trimming removed 5 bases at V and 5 bases at J, with 17 bases between. CDR3 sequence (DNA): TGTGCCAGCAGTAAAAATCCGCAGGGGCAAGATACGCAGTATTTT. Protein product: CASSKNPQGQDTQYF.

The rearrangement uses TRBV29-1 and TRBJ2-7; tentatively, D is TRBD2 (5 bases). Trimming took 5 bases from V and 5 from J, leaving 13 bases between them. Germline-derived CDR1 and CDR2 are SQVTM and ANQGSEA. The CDR3 sequence is 12 residues long. Written as DNA, the CDR3 is TGCAGCGTTACACCGGGGAGCGACGAGCAGTACTTC. This gives the protein CSVTPGSDEQYF.

The V gene is TRBV5-5, the J gene TRBJ1-6; D is uncertain. The CDR3 spans 15 residues. V was cut by 0 bases and J by 5 bases, with 9 bases left in between. Germline V lookup: CDR1 SGHKS, CDR2 YYEKEE (reference sequence). The CDR3 coding sequence is TGTGCCAGCAGCTTGGCCGGACCCGATAATTCACCCCTCCACTTT. Protein: CASSLAGPDNSPLHF.

This clone was seen a handful of times. This chain uses TRBV7-9 with TRBJ1-4; D possibly corresponds to TRBD1 (5 bases). Trimming stripped 8 bases from V and 8 bases from J, with 21 bases between. The CDR3 is 15 amino acids. Germline CDR1 reads SEHNR; CDR2 reads FQNEAQ (reference sequence). The CDR3: CASVAIQPWGEKLFF. CDR3 sequence (DNA): TGTGCCAGCGTCGCGATTCAACCATGGGGCGAAAAACTGTTTTTT.

This chain joins TRBV6-2 or TRBV6-3 and TRBJ2-5; D remains unclear. Between the trimmed V and J ends, which lost 0 bases and 5 bases, there was a span of 19 bases. CDR3 length: 17 amino acids. Looked up from germline, CDR1 is MNHEY and CDR2 is SVGEGT. In nucleotides, the CDR3 is TGTGCCAGCAGTTACTCCTCGGCTAGATATTTTCACGAGACCCAGTACTTC. Its translation: CASSYSSARYFHETQYF.